A selection of T cell receptor beta chains follows, all from one sample in a study of blood T cell repertoires in COVID-19. The repertoire was sequenced with immunoSEQ multiplex PCR; TCRdb's copy has only in-frame clones and lacks some. The table has 130,000 to 150,000 clones, 84% seen once; the top ten hold roughly 8.3%. The specimen was peripheral blood. All receptors come from a woman aged 80 or older in a cohort sampled during active or convalescent COVID-19. CDR3s include the opening cysteine and the closing phenylalanine or tryptophan. The D gene is left open where the match is weak. Rows may omit the clone size; those that give it use once, few, many or a size class.

clone_size d_call j_call v_call cdr3_nt cdr3_aa
few - TRBJ1-2 TRBV29-1 TGCAGCGTTGAGGCAGGGGAAGGCTACACCTTC CSVEAGEGYTF
- TRBD1 TRBJ1-5 TRBV28 TGTGCCAGCACCCAATGGACAGGTTTTTGGCCCCAGCATTTT CASTQWTGFWPQHF
- - TRBJ1-5 TRBV4-2 TGTGCCAGCAGCCAGACTGGGACACCGTATAGCAATCAGCCCCAGCATTTT CASSQTGTPYSNQPQHF
- - TRBJ2-3 TRBV5-6 TGTGCCAGCAGCTTAGGGAGAGGCACAGATACGCAGTATTTT CASSLGRGTDTQYF
- - TRBJ2-7 TRBV24-1 TGTGCCACTCGGACAGTGCCTTACGAGCAGTACTTC CATRTVPYEQYF
- TRBD1 TRBJ1-2 TRBV27 TGTGCCAGCAGCCTTCGGACAGGGGATCCTCTTAACTATGGCTACACCTTC CASSLRTGDPLNYGYTF
- TRBD1 TRBJ1-1 TRBV2 TGTGCCAGCAGTAGGACACAGGGGGCGGGCACTGAAGCTTTCTTT CASSRTQGAGTEAFF
- - TRBJ2-2 TRBV6-5 TGTGCCAGCAGGGACAGGACTACGAACACCGGGGAGCTGTTTTTT CASRDRTTNTGELFF
- - TRBJ1-1 TRBV19 TGTGCCAGTAGTATGTACATGAGAGGAGGCACTGAAGCTTTCTTT CASSMYMRGGTEAFF
few TRBD1 TRBJ2-7 TRBV6-8 TGTGCCAGCAGTTACCCAACAGGGGGCGGCTTCGGGCAGTACTTC CASSYPTGGGFGQYF
few - TRBJ1-4 TRBV7-9 TGTGCCAGCAGCTTATCCGGGATTCATGAAAAACTGTTTTTT CASSLSGIHEKLFF
- - TRBJ1-6 TRBV7-2 TGTGCCAGCAGCTCCCTTAGGGGTGGGTCACCCCTCCACTTT CASSSLRGGSPLHF
- - TRBJ1-3 TRBV19 TGTGCCAGTAGTTCTCAGGGTACTGGAAACACCATATATTTT CASSSQGTGNTIYF
- - TRBJ2-2 TRBV6-5 TGTGCCAGCAGTTCAACTAACACCGGGGAGCTGTTTTTT CASSSTNTGELFF
few - TRBJ1-1 TRBV15 TGTGCCACCAGCTGGGGACAAAACACTGAAGCTTTCTTT CATSWGQNTEAFF
- - TRBJ2-5 TRBV5-5 TGTGCCAGCAGCCCACTTTTTTATACTAGCTTAGGGACCCAGTACTTC CASSPLFYTSLGTQYF
- - TRBJ1-5 TRBV6-2/TRBV6-3 TGTGCCAGCAGTTACGCGGGGGGAAACAATCAGCCCCAGCATTTT CASSYAGGNNQPQHF
- TRBD1 TRBJ1-2 TRBV25-1 TGTGCCAGCAAGGAGGGACAGGGTAATGGCTACACCTTC CASKEGQGNGYTF
once TRBD1 TRBJ1-4 TRBV5-1 TGCGCCAGCAGCAGGACAGGGGGTGAAAAACTGTTTTTT CASSRTGGEKLFF
- TRBD2 TRBJ2-5 TRBV3-1/TRBV3-2 TGTGCCAGCAGCCTTGGGGGGGAAGAGACCCAGTACTTC CASSLGGEETQYF
- - TRBJ1-4 TRBV12-3/TRBV12-4 TGTGCCAGCAGTTTGCGTATTTTT CASSLRIF
- TRBD2 TRBJ2-6 TRBV5-1 TGCGCCAGCAGTCAGAGGCCGCGGGGGTCCGGGGCCAACGTCCTGACTTTC CASSQRPRGSGANVLTF
- - TRBJ2-1 TRBV6-2/TRBV6-3 TGTGCCAGCAGTTATGTGGCGGGGTCATACTCCTACAATGAGCAGTTCTTC CASSYVAGSYSYNEQFF
few TRBD1 TRBJ1-5 TRBV28 TGTGCCAGCAGGACAGGGGGCAATCAGCCCCAGCATTTT CASRTGGNQPQHF
- TRBD2 TRBJ2-5 TRBV7-2 TGTGCCAGCAGCTCGCTGACTAGCGTAGAGACCCAGTACTTC CASSSLTSVETQYF
- TRBD2 TRBJ2-3 TRBV18 TGTGCCAGCTCACTGCGGACTAGCGGCACAGATACGCAGTATTTT CASSLRTSGTDTQYF
- TRBD1 TRBJ2-5 TRBV5-1 TGCGCCAGCAGCTTGATGCCGGGACAGCGTCAAGAGACCCAGTACTTC CASSLMPGQRQETQYF
once TRBD1 TRBJ2-5 TRBV5-4 TGTGCCAGCAGCACCTATCAACAGGGGGCAGGAGAGACCCAGTACTTC CASSTYQQGAGETQYF
- TRBD1 TRBJ1-4 TRBV24-1 TGTGCCACCAGTGTCCAGACAGGGCTTAATGAAAAACTGTTTTTT CATSVQTGLNEKLFF
- - TRBJ2-7 TRBV4-2 TGTGCCAGCAGCCAAGGTCAGGGGCCTAGGGAGCAGTACTTC CASSQGQGPREQYF
- TRBD1 TRBJ1-5 TRBV7-2 TGTGCCAGCAGCTTACTACCGGGACAGGGTACCCAGCCCCAGCATTTT CASSLLPGQGTQPQHF
- - TRBJ1-1 TRBV6-1 TGTGCCAGCAGTGATCCCGGGTGGGAGACTGAAGCTTTCTTT CASSDPGWETEAFF
- TRBD1 TRBJ1-2 TRBV27 TGTGCCAGCAGTCCTGGGACAGGCCCTAACTATGGCTACACCTTC CASSPGTGPNYGYTF
- - TRBJ1-1 TRBV16 TGTGCCAGCAGTCTTCTTAGCGCTGAAGCTTTCTTT CASSLLSAEAFF
- TRBD2 TRBJ2-1 TRBV18 TGTGCCAGCTCACCACTCTCGACTAGCGGGGTCAATGAGCAGTTCTTC CASSPLSTSGVNEQFF